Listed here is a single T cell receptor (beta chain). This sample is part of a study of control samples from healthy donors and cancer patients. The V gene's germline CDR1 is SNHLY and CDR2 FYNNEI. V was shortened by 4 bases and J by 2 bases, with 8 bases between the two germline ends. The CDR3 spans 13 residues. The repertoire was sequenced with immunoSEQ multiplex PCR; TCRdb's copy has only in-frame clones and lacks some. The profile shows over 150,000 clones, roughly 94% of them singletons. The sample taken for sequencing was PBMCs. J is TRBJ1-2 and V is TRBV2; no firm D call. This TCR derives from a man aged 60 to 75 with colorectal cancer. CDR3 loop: CASSADGNYGYTF. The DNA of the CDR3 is TGTGCCAGCAGTGCTGACGGAAACTATGGCTACACCTTC.